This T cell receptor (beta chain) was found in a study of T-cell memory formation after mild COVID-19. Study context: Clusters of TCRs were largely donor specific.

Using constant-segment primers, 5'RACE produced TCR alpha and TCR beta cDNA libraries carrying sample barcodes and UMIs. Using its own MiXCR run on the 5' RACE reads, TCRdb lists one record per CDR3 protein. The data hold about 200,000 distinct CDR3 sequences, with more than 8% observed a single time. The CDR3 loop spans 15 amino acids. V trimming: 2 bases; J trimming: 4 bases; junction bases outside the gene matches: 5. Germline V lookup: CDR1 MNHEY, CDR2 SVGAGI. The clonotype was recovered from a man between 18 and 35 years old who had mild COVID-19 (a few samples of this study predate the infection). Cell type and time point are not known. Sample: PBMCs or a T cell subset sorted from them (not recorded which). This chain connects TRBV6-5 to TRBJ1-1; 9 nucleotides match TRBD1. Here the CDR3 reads CASSYAGTGTTEAFF. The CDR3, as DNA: TGTGCCAGCAGTTACGCCGGGACAGGGACCACTGAAGCTTTCTTT.